These 21 T cell receptor beta chains originate from one sample sequenced in a study of T cell repertoires in cytomegalovirus infection. TCRdb reprocessed the reads with MiXCR, giving one entry per CDR3 protein. Here the sample spans hundreds of thousands of distinct CDR3 sequences, approximately 33% being singletons. Sequenced material: PBMCs. These receptors were obtained from a human donor in good health (CMV status not recorded). Some clones in this sample may be carry-over from other donors' samples.

This clonotype was detected only a few times. J is TRBJ2-1 and V is TRBV6-5; 7 positions match TRBD1. Germline CDR1 MNHEY, CDR2 SVGAGI. V trimming: 4 bases; J trimming: 3 bases; junction bases outside the gene matches: 15. The CDR3 runs 18 residues. CDR3 bases: TGTGCCAGCAGTTCGTCCCACCAGACAGGGTGGATCTACAATGAGCAGTTCTTC. This codes for CASSSSHQTGWIYNEQFF.

The chain employs TRBV13 and TRBJ1-3; no clear D gene. V shed 5 bases and J shed 7 bases, with 12 bases lying between them. CDR3 length: 13 amino acids. Germline CDR1 is PRHDT and CDR2 is FYEKMQ (reference sequence). CDR3 DNA: TGTGCCAGCAGCCTCTGGACCCAGAACACCATATATTTT. Protein product: CASSLWTQNTIYF.

This chain uses TRBV28 with TRBJ1-5; 12 positions agree with TRBD1. Germline lookup yields CDR1 MDHEN and CDR2 SYDVKM. The CDR3 totals 16 residues. The V and J ends lost 6 bases and 4 bases, in that order; junction bases with no gene match: 7. The CDR3 DNA sequence: TGTGCCAGCAGACGGGACAGGGGGCGAAGAAATCAGCCCCAGCATTTT. It encodes CASRRDRGRRNQPQHF.

This clonotype was recorded a few times. The CDR3 sequence is CASSELGGWFEETQYF. For the CDR3, the DNA is TGTGCCAGCAGTGAATTGGGGGGATGGTTTGAAGAGACCCAGTACTTC. This sequence joins TRBV25-1 and TRBJ2-5; D is possibly TRBD2 (6 bases). Germline lookup yields CDR1 MGHDK and CDR2 SYGVNS. Trimming stripped 1 base from V and 3 bases from J, with 15 bases between. The CDR3 runs 16 residues.

This clonotype was seen a few times. This CDR3 reads CASSVDRGYNNEQFF. CDR3 bases: TGTGCCAGCAGTGTCGACAGGGGGTATAACAATGAGCAGTTCTTC. This chain joins TRBV6-1 and TRBJ2-1, with 9 positions matching TRBD1. CDR1 is MNHNS and CDR2 is SASEGT in the germline V gene. This CDR3 region has 15 residues. V lost 4 bases and J lost 5; bases outside the gene matches: 6.

This clonotype has at least ten counts. CDR3 sequence (DNA): TGTGCCAGCAGCTTAGCGGGGGATAACTATGGCTACACCTTC. Protein product: CASSLAGDNYGYTF. V is TRBV7-2 and J is TRBJ1-2; maybe TRBD1 (5 bases). V gave up 0 bases and J gave up 1 base, with 6 bases separating them. Germline CDR1 and CDR2: SGHTA and FQGNSA. The CDR3 has 14 amino acids.

This clonotype was counted at least ten times. The V gene is TRBV12-3 or TRBV12-4, the J gene TRBJ2-1; 10 positions match TRBD2. After removal of 0 bases from V and 5 bases from J, the junction contained 1 base not matched to a gene. This CDR3 region has 15 residues. In DNA form, the CDR3 reads TGTGCCAGCAGTTTAGCTAGCGGGGGGAACAATGAGCAGTTCTTC. It specifies CASSLASGGNNEQFF.

Points on this clonotype: Germline is not matched at one junction end, which may reflect a read error. The J gene is TRBJ1-6, the V gene TRBV6-2 or TRBV6-3; D unresolved. Germline CDR1 MNHEY, CDR2 SVGEGT. The length of the CDR3 is 15 residues. The CDR3 region is CARSLEGRRNSPLHF. Written as DNA, the CDR3 is TGTGCCCGCAGCCTCGAGGGTCGCCGGAATTCACCCCTCCACTTT.

This clonotype was counted many times. The genes are TRBV12-3 or TRBV12-4 and TRBJ1-1; 9 bases match TRBD1. J gave up 1 base and V 5 bases, and 5 bases lay outside the gene matches. The CDR3 length is 15 residues. CDR3 coding DNA: TGTGCCAGCAGTGGGACAGGGTGGGAGAACACTGAAGCTTTCTTT. It yields the protein CASSGTGWENTEAFF.

The chain combines TRBV2 with TRBJ2-7; D remains unclear. Germline CDR1 and CDR2: SNHLY and FYNNEI. The germline V and J ends were trimmed by 3 bases and 3 bases, with 9 bases remaining between them. The CDR3 runs 13 residues. The CDR3, as DNA: TGTGCCAGCAGTGAGCAGTTTGGCTACGAGCAGTACTTC. Its translation is CASSEQFGYEQYF. Drawing the rest from reference TRBV2 and TRBJ2-7, the complete variable domain is EPEVTQTPSHQVTQMGQEVILRCVPISNHLYFYWYRQILGQKVEFLVSFYNNEISEKSEIFDDQFSVERPDGSNFTLKIRSTKLEDSAMYFCASSEQFGYEQYFGPGTRLTVT.

The chain couples TRBV2 to TRBJ1-6; D remains ambiguous. V was pared by 6 bases and J by 6 bases, with 6 bases between. Germline-derived CDR1 and CDR2 are SNHLY and FYNNEI. The CDR3 extends over 12 amino acids. CDR3 coding DNA: TGTGCCAGCAGGCAGACTAATTCACCCCTCCACTTT. Protein product: CASRQTNSPLHF.

This clonotype was counted a few times. This chain joins TRBV7-2 and TRBJ1-6; no definite D call. V was pared by 3 bases and J by 7 bases, with 4 bases between. The CDR3 loop spans 12 amino acids. CDR1 SGHTA and CDR2 FQGNSA come from the germline V gene. The CDR3 coding sequence is TGTGCCAGCAGCTTTGCAAATTCACCCCTCCACTTT. It yields the protein CASSFANSPLHF.

The rearrangement joins TRBV12-3 or TRBV12-4 to TRBJ1-5, with D tentatively TRBD1 (5 bases). The V end lost 7 bases, the J end lost 4 bases, and 14 bases lay between the germline ends. The CDR3 runs 14 residues. The CDR3 DNA reads as TGTGCCAGCAAACGAGACGGGGGAAATCAGCCCCAGCATTTT. Residues: CASKRDGGNQPQHF.

As regards this clonotype: An end of the junction differs from the germline gene, which may be a read error. The chain recombines TRBV7-8 with TRBJ2-7; 7 nucleotides agree with TRBD1. The V gene's germline CDR1 is SGHVS and CDR2 FQNEAQ. The CDR3 spans 14 residues. CDR3 sequence (DNA): TGTGCCAGCAGCTTAGGACAGGGCTCCTACGAGCAGTGCTTC. Its protein is CASSLGQGSYEQCF.

The V gene is TRBV29-1, the J gene TRBJ1-1, with 7 bases that match TRBD1. Looked up from germline, CDR1 is SQVTM and CDR2 is ANQGSEA. J lost 1 base, V lost 5 bases, and 10 bases had no gene match. The CDR3 is made up of 15 amino acids. The CDR3 loop reads CSVIRSGGGNTEAFF. The CDR3 nucleotides read TGCAGCGTTATAAGGTCAGGGGGGGGGAACACTGAAGCTTTCTTT.

CDR3 coding DNA: TGTGCCAGCAGCTTAGCTAGCGGGGCAGCCCGGAGCTCCTACAATGAGCAGTTCTTC. Protein sequence: CASSLASGAARSSYNEQFF. The V gene is TRBV7-8, the J gene TRBJ2-1; 8 nucleotides align to TRBD2. Germline trimming cut 0 bases from V and 0 bases from J; bases unmatched to any gene: 10. This CDR3 comprises 19 residues. CDR1 and CDR2 (germline): SGHVS, FQNEAQ.

With regard to this clonotype: The junction does not match germline at one end; this may be a read error. The rearrangement joins TRBV7-6 to TRBJ2-2; no clear D gene. The CDR3 is 13 residues long. CDR1 is SGHVS, CDR2 FNYEAQ, per germline. Written as DNA, the CDR3 is TGTTCCAGCAGCTTTAAGGGCAACGGGGAGCTGTTTTTT. As protein: CSSSFKGNGELFF.

This clonotype appeared many times. The rearrangement links TRBV7-8 to TRBJ1-2; D perhaps matches TRBD1 (5 bases). The V end was cut by 5 bases, the J end by 4 bases, with 20 bases between. The germline V gene has CDR1 SGHVS and CDR2 FQNEAQ. The CDR3 extends over 16 amino acids. CDR3 DNA: TGTGCCAGCAGCCACCCAGGACGCAGGGTTGGCTATGGCTACACCTTC. This translates into CASSHPGRRVGYGYTF. Based on the CDR3 plus reference TRBV7-8 and TRBJ1-2, the full variable domain is GAGVSQSPRYKVAKRGQDVALRCDPISGHVSLFWYQQALGQGPEFLTYFQNEAQLDKSGLPSDRFFAERPEGSVSTLKIQRTQQEDSAVYLCASSHPGRRVGYGYTFGSGTRLTVV.

The chain links TRBV5-4 to TRBJ2-1; D gene ambiguous. V was pared by 4 bases and J by 8 bases, with 16 bases between. This CDR3 is 14 amino acids long. Looked up from germline, CDR1 is SGHNT and CDR2 is YYREEE (reference sequence). In nucleotides, the CDR3 is TGTGCCAGCAGCGAGGACCCTGTTGGTTATGAGCAGTTCTTC. Translating gives CASSEDPVGYEQFF.

The V call is TRBV28, the J call TRBJ1-6; maybe TRBD1 (5 bases). Germline V gene lookup returns CDR1 MDHEN and CDR2 SYDVKM. Deletions cut 5 bases from V and 9 bases from J, with 14 bases between. This CDR3 region has 14 residues. The CDR3 reads CASSPEVGGSPLHF. DNA for the CDR3: TGTGCCAGCAGTCCCGAAGTGGGGGGTTCACCCCTCCACTTT.

On this clonotype: One end of the junction varies from germline; a read error may be responsible. The rearrangement joins TRBV7-8 to TRBJ2-1, with 7 bases fitting TRBD1. Germline V gene data show CDR1 as SGHVS and CDR2 as FQNEAQ. The CDR3 is made up of 13 amino acids. CDR3 bases: TGTTCCAGCAGCCGACAGGGTCGGAATGAGCAGTTCTTC. This sequence encodes CSSSRQGRNEQFF.